This T cell receptor beta chain was captured by sequencing in a study of OX40 agonist ivuxolimab in advanced cancers. The overall study: In this trial design, patients received ivuxolimab intravenously at 0.01 to 10 mg/kg every 2 weeks. In three patients, partial responses were observed, one with hepatocellular carcinoma and two with cutaneous melanoma. Whole-study findings and limits: At doses 0.1 to 3.0 mg/kg, CD4+ and CD8+ clones expanded.

Repertoires were generated with immunoSEQ multiplex PCR, while TCRdb's copy carries only in-frame clones and drops some. The sample records under 35,000 clones, 84% being singletons. This clone was detected only once. Its cognate antigen is unknown. The CDR3 runs 14 residues. V lost 4 bases, J lost 2 bases, and 11 bases lay in between. Per germline, CDR1 SGHTA and CDR2 FQGNSA. This TCR came from an adult with an advanced solid tumor such as melanoma, head and neck, liver or kidney cancer. Sequenced here: CD4+ or CD8+ T cells sorted from blood, sampled in a trial of the OX40 agonist ivuxolimab. The chain couples TRBV7-2 to TRBJ2-5; D might be TRBD2 (6 bases). DNA of the CDR3: TGTGCCAGCAGCTCCGCACGGGGGCAAGAGACCCAGTACTTC. This translates into CASSSARGQETQYF. Supplemented by reference TRBV7-2 and TRBJ2-5, the full variable domain reads GAGVSQSPSNKVTEKGKDVELRCDPISGHTALYWYRQSLGQGLEFLIYFQGNSAPDKSGLPSDRFSAERTGGSVSTLTIQRTQQEDSAVYLCASSSARGQETQYFGPGTRLLVL.